This TCR beta chain was captured by sequencing in a study of CD8 T cells in ankylosing spondylitis. This CDR3 contains 13 residues. J gave up 4 bases and V 1 base, and 4 bases lay outside the gene matches. From germline, CDR1 is DFQATT and CDR2 SNEGSKA (reference sequence). TCRdb analysed the 5' RACE reads with MiXCR anew, one entry per CDR3 protein. The sample carries roughly 35,000 distinct CDR3 sequences, under 15% recorded once. This clonotype was seen ten or more times. The TCR was taken from a male donor with ankylosing spondylitis. The V call is TRBV20-1, the J call TRBJ2-7, with 7 bases fitting TRBD2. Input material: synovial fluid, either unsorted or a sorted T cell fraction (not recorded which). CDR3 amino acids: CSARGTSDYEQYF. CDR3 nucleotide sequence: TGCAGTGCTAGAGGGACTAGTGATTACGAGCAGTACTTC.